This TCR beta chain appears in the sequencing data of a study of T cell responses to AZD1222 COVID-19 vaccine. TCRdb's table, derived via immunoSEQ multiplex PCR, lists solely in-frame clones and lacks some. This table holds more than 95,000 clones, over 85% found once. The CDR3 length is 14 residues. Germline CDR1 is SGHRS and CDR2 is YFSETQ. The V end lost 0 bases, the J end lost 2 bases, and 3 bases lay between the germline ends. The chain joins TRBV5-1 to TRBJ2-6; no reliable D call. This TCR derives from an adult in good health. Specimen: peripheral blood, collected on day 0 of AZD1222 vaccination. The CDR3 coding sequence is TGCGCCAGCAGCTTGGGGACTGGGGCCAACGTCCTGACTTTC. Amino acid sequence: CASSLGTGANVLTF.